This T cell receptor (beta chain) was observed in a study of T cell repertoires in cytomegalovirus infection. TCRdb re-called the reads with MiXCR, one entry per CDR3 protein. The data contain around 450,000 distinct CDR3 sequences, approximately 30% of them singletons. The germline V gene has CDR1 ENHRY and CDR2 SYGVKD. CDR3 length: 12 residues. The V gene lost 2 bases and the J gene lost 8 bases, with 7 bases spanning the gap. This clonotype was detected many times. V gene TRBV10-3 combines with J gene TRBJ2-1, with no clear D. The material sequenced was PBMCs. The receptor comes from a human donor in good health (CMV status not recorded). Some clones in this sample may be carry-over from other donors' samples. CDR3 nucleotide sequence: TGTGCCATCAGTGAGAAGGCGTATGAGCAGTTCTTC. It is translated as CAISEKAYEQFF.